This T cell receptor (beta chain) comes out of a study of blood T cell repertoires in COVID-19. Study at large: Spain, Italy and the United States supplied samples that represented acute and convalescent COVID-19. Sources were T cells, B-cell-depleted T cells, or PBMCs; the material itself was cDNA or gDNA.

Sequencing used immunoSEQ multiplex PCR; TCRdb keeps in-frame clones, though not all of them. The sample carries more than 350,000 clones, about 88% recorded once. Germline loops: CDR1 KGHSH, CDR2 LQKENI. The ends were cut back, 2 bases at V and 2 bases at J, with 10 bases in the middle. The CDR3 length is 15 residues. This clone was counted a single time. The clonotype comes from a woman aged 18 to 35 who had been exposed to COVID-19. This chain joins TRBV18 and TRBJ1-5; D call uncertain. The sample consisted of PBMCs or T cells enriched from blood (not recorded which). CDR3 amino acids: CASSPAGQGNQPQHF. The CDR3 DNA sequence: TGTGCCAGCTCACCAGCGGGTCAGGGCAATCAGCCCCAGCATTTT. Full variable domain (outside the CDR3, taken from reference TRBV18 and TRBJ1-5): NAGVMQNPRHLVRRRGQEARLRCSPMKGHSHVYWYRQLPEEGLKFMVYLQKENIIDESGMPKERFSAEFPKEGPSILRIQQVVRGDSAAYFCASSPAGQGNQPQHFGDGTRLSIL.